The 10 T cell receptor beta chains in this list originate from one sample, sequenced in a study of cytomegalovirus exposure and HLA in healthy donors. Here immunoSEQ multiplex PCR was the method, and the copy in TCRdb shows in-frame clones only, minus some. The data show some 150,000 clones, roughly nine tenths seen once. Sequencing used PBMCs. Receptor source: a man aged 18 to 29 in good health and CMV-seropositive.

The chain carries TRBV6-6 and TRBJ1-5, with a weak D call TRBD1 (6 bases). Looked up from germline, CDR1 is MNHNY and CDR2 is SVGAGI (reference sequence). V lost 6 bases and J 4 bases, leaving 16 bases between the germline ends. The CDR3 covers 15 residues. DNA for the CDR3: TGTGCCAGCAGCACATCCAGGGGATCGAATCAGCCCCAGCATTTT. Amino acid sequence: CASSTSRGSNQPQHF.

The rearrangement joins TRBV13 to TRBJ1-1, with D possibly TRBD1 on 5 matching bases. The CDR3 consists of 14 residues. Deletions cut 3 bases from V and 2 bases from J, with 10 bases between. CDR1 PRHDT and CDR2 FYEKMQ come from the germline V gene (reference sequence). CDR3 sequence: CASSLGQGNTEAFF. In nucleotides, the CDR3 is TGTGCCAGCAGCTTGGGGCAGGGTAACACTGAAGCTTTCTTT.

This chain uses TRBV7-2 with TRBJ1-4, with TRBD1 as a possible D gene (6 bases). This CDR3 has 15 residues. The V and J ends lost 2 bases and 12 bases respectively, with 19 bases between them. Germline V gene data show CDR1 as SGHTA and CDR2 as FQGNSA. CDR3 in amino acids: CASSLWDNDGTELFF. CDR3 nucleotides: TGTGCCAGCAGCTTATGGGACAATGACGGAACGGAACTGTTTTTT. Looking up the rest from reference TRBV7-2 and TRBJ1-4 gives the full variable domain: GAGVSQSPSNKVTEKGKDVELRCDPISGHTALYWYRQSLGQGLEFLIYFQGNSAPDKSGLPSDRFSAERTGGSVSTLTIQRTQQEDSAVYLCASSLWDNDGTELFFGSGTQLSVL.

The chain combines TRBV13 with TRBJ2-2; 12 nucleotides match TRBD2. The CDR3 loop spans 16 amino acids. The V and J ends lost 5 bases and 4 bases, in that order; junction bases with no gene match: 5. Germline V lookup: CDR1 PRHDT, CDR2 FYEKMQ (reference sequence). The CDR3 loop is CASSPTSGGSTGELFF. In DNA form, the CDR3 reads TGTGCCAGCAGCCCAACTAGCGGGGGGTCCACCGGGGAGCTGTTTTTT.

This clone is a singleton in its sample. This sequence joins TRBV11-3 and TRBJ2-3; unclear D gene. The germline CDR1 and CDR2 sequences are SGHNT and YENEEA. The CDR3 sequence is 13 residues long. V shed 2 bases and J shed 4 bases, with 7 bases lying between them. Here the CDR3 reads CASSLQVSDTQYF. The CDR3 DNA follows: TGTGCCAGCAGCTTACAGGTTTCAGATACGCAGTATTTT.

The chain is built from TRBV23-1 and TRBJ1-1, with TRBD1 matching 8 bases. TRBV23-1 carries the ORF label, with uncertain function. This CDR3 comprises 14 residues. Trimming at V came to 4 bases and at J to 10 bases, leaving 11 bases not matched to a gene. This chain's CDR3 is CASSLRTGRDVAFF. The CDR3 bases are TGCGCCAGCAGTCTACGGACAGGGAGAGATGTAGCTTTCTTT.

The CDR3 sequence: CASSYLGGLGKETQYF. The DNA for the CDR3 is TGTGCCAGCAGTTACCTGGGAGGACTGGGAAAAGAGACCCAGTACTTC. The chain recombines TRBV6-6 with TRBJ2-5; D is perhaps TRBD2 (6 bases). Trimming removed 2 bases at V and 3 bases at J, with 16 bases between. Germline V CDR1 and CDR2: MNHNY, SVGAGI (reference sequence). The CDR3 covers 16 residues.

The J gene is TRBJ2-5, the V gene TRBV20-1; D ambiguous. Per the germline V gene, CDR1 is DFQATT and CDR2 is SNEGSKA (reference sequence). Trimming stripped 0 bases from V and 4 bases from J, with 3 bases between. CDR3 length: 11 residues. The CDR3 reads CSARDLETQYF. DNA for the CDR3: TGCAGTGCTAGAGATCTAGAGACCCAGTACTTC.

The rearrangement joins TRBV5-4 to TRBJ2-6, with no clear D. Germline CDR1 and CDR2: SGHNT and YYREEE (reference sequence). The CDR3 runs to 14 residues. The V and J ends lost 4 bases and 2 bases respectively, with 7 bases between them. The CDR3 coding sequence is TGTGCCAGCAGCCCAATAGCTGGGGCCAACGTCCTGACTTTC. It codes for CASSPIAGANVLTF.

The gene calls are TRBV2 and TRBJ1-2; maybe TRBD1 (5 bases). Per the germline V gene, CDR1 is SNHLY and CDR2 is FYNNEI. V lost 6 bases to trimming and J lost 5 bases, with 7 bases between them. The CDR3 covers 11 residues. The CDR3 spells CASREGYGYTF. CDR3 coding DNA: TGTGCCAGCAGGGAGGGGTATGGCTACACCTTC.